This T cell receptor beta chain was identified during a study of T-cell memory formation after mild COVID-19. This clonotype was observed at least ten times. Each CDR3 protein is one row after TCRdb ran MiXCR on the 5' RACE reads. The sample includes 100,000 to 130,000 distinct CDR3 sequences, 13% to 15% of them seen just once. This clonotype was obtained from a man between 18 and 29 years old who had mild COVID-19 (a few samples of this study predate the infection). Cell type and time point are not known. Source material: PBMCs or a T cell subset sorted from them (not recorded which).

In DNA, the CDR3 is TGTGCCAGCAGCTTGGGAGGTTACGAGCAGTACGTC. Residues: CASSLGGYEQYV. The chain joins TRBV5-5 to TRBJ2-7, with unresolved D. Trimming shortened V by 0 bases and J by 4 bases, and 5 bases separated the two germline ends. This CDR3 is built from 12 residues. In germline, CDR1 is SGHKS, CDR2 YYEKEE (reference sequence).